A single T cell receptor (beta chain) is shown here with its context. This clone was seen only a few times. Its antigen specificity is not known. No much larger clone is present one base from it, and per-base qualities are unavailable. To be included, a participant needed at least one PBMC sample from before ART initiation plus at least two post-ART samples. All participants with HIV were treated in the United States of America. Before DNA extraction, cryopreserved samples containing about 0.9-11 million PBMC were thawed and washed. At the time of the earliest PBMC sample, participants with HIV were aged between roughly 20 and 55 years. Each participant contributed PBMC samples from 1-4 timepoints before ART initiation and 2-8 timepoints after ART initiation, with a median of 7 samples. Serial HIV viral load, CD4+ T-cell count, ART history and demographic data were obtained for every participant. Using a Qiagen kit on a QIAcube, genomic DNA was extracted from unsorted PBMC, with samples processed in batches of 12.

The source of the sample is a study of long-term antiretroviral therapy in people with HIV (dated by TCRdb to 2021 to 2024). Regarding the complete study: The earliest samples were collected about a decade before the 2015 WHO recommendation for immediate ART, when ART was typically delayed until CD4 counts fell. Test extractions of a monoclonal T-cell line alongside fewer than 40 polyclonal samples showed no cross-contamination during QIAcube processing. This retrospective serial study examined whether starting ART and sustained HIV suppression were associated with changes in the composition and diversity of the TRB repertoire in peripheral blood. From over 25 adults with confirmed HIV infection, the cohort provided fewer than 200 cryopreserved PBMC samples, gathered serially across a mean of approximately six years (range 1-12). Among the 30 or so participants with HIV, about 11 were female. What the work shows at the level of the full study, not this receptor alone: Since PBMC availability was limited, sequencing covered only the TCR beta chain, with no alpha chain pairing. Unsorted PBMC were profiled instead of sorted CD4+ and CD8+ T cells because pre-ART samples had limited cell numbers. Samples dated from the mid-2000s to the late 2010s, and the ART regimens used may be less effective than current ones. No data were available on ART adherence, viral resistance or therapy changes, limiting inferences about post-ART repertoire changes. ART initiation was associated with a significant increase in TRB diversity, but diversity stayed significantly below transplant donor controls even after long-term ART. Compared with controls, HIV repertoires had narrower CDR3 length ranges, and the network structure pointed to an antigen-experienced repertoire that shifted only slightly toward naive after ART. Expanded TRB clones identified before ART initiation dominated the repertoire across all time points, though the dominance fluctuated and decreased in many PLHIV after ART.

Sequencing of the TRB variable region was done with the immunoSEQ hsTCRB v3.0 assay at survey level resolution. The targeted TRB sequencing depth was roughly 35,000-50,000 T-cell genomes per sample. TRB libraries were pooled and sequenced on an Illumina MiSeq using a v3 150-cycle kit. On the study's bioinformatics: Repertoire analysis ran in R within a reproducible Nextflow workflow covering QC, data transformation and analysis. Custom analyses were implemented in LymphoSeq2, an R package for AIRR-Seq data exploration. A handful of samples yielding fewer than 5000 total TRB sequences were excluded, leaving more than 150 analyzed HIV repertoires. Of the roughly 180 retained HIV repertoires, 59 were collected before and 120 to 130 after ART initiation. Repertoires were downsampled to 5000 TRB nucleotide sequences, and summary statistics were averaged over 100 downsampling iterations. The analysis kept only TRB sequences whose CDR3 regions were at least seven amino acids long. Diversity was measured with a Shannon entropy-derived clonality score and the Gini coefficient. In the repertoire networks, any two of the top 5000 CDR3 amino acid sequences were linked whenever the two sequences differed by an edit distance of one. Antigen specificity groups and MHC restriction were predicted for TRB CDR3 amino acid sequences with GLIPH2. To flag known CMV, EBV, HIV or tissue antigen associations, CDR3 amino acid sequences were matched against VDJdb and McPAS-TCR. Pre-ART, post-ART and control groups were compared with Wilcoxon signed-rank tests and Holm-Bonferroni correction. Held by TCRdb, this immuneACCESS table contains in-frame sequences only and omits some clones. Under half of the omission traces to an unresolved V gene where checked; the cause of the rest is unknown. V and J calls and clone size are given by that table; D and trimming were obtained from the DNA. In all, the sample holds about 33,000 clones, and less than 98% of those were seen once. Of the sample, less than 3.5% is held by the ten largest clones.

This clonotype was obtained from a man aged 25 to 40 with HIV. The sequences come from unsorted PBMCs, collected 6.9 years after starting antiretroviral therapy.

The CDR3 region has the sequence CASRQGWGNQPQHF. The nucleotides are TGTGCCAGCAGACAGGGTTGGGGCAATCAGCCCCAGCATTTT. The chain couples TRBV6-5 to TRBJ1-5, with a tentative D gene TRBD1 over 6 matching bases. Measured from the cysteine to the phenylalanine, the CDR3 is 14 residues long. Only the CDR3 DNA is retained, 42 bases long and in frame from the first base. The junction carries 11 bases between V and J, which are trimmed by 6 bases and 2 bases respectively. The germline V gene encodes CDR1 MNHEY and CDR2 SVGAGI.